These T cell receptor beta chains were read from a single sample in a study of blood T cells in healthy people across ages. Using its own MiXCR run on the 5' RACE reads, TCRdb lists one record per CDR3 protein. The profile shows under 800,000 distinct CDR3 sequences, approximately 21% of them singletons. The specimen was blood. These receptors originate from a man between 65 and 80 years old in good health. The CDR3 runs from the conserved cysteine through the conserved F or W. The order of the fields is clone size, V gene, D gene, J gene, CDR3 DNA, CDR3 protein. D genes are given only for firm matches. Clone size, where shown, is once, few, many, or a class for clones that have expanded.

once	TRBV20-1	-	TRBJ2-5	TGCAGTGCTAGAGATCTTACAGTTGAGACCCAGTACTTC	CSARDLTVETQYF
-	TRBV6-2/TRBV6-3	TRBD1	TRBJ1-1	TGTGCCAGCAGACCGGGACAGGGGGGCACTGAAGCTTTCTTT	CASRPGQGGTEAFF
-	TRBV19	-	TRBJ1-2	TGTGCCAGTAGTGTGACCAGAGGCTATGGCTACACCTTC	CASSVTRGYGYTF
few	TRBV27	-	TRBJ1-2	TGTGCCAACAGTTCAGGGACGGACTATGGCTACACCTTC	CANSSGTDYGYTF
-	TRBV4-1	TRBD1	TRBJ1-2	TGCGCCAGCAGCCAAGTGACAGGGGCTAACTATGGCTACACCTTC	CASSQVTGANYGYTF
few	TRBV6-5	TRBD2	TRBJ2-2	TGTGCCAGCAGCTTAGCGGGAGGAGCCGGGGAGCTGTTTTTT	CASSLAGGAGELFF
-	TRBV29-1	-	TRBJ2-4	TGCAGCGTTGAGGCCGGGGGAGTAGCCAAAAACATTCAGTACTTC	CSVEAGGVAKNIQYF
-	TRBV4-2	TRBD2	TRBJ2-1	TGTGCCAGCAGCCAAGGGCCAGCGGGAGATAACTACAATGAGCAGTTCTTC	CASSQGPAGDNYNEQFF
-	TRBV20-1	-	TRBJ2-7	TGCAGTGCTAGAGACCTGGGAGAGGGAGCTATTTACGAGCAGTACTTC	CSARDLGEGAIYEQYF
-	TRBV15	-	TRBJ2-5	TGTGCCACCAGCTCGGAGGGATTCCAAGAGACCCAGTACTTC	CATSSEGFQETQYF
few	TRBV20-1	-	TRBJ2-1	TGCAGTGCTAGAGGGAGCTCCCACAATGAGCAGTTCTTC	CSARGSSHNEQFF
few	TRBV28	TRBD1	TRBJ1-3	TGTGCCAGCCTCCTGACAGGGACATCGGGAAACACCATATATTTT	CASLLTGTSGNTIYF
-	TRBV7-3	TRBD2	TRBJ2-3	TGTGCCAGCAGCTTAGCCGCTAGCGGGGATTGGGATACGCAGTATTTT	CASSLAASGDWDTQYF
-	TRBV11-2	-	TRBJ2-7	TGTGCCAGCAGCCCTAGCCACTACGAGCAGTACTTC	CASSPSHYEQYF
few	TRBV5-1	TRBD2	TRBJ2-7	TGCGCCAACAGCTTAGCGGGAGCGCCGAGAGAGCAGTACTTC	CANSLAGAPREQYF
few	TRBV6-1	TRBD1	TRBJ1-2	TGTGCCAGCAGTGAGGCTTGGGACAGGGGTTATGGCTACACCTTC	CASSEAWDRGYGYTF
few	TRBV7-9	TRBD2	TRBJ2-1	TGTGCCAGCAGCCCTCACTGGGCGGGAGGGAATGAGCAGTTCTTC	CASSPHWAGGNEQFF
-	TRBV7-8	-	TRBJ2-5	TGTGCCGGCAGCTTAGGATCGGGGGCTGGGGAGACCCACTACTTC	CAGSLGSGAGETHYF
-	TRBV20-1	-	TRBJ1-2	TGCAGTGCAAAATCTGACTATGGCTACACCTTC	CSAKSDYGYTF
few	TRBV21-1	-	TRBJ2-2	TGTGCCAGCAGCAAGGCTAGCGGGTGGAACACCGGGGAGCTGTTTTTT	CASSKASGWNTGELFF
-	TRBV7-3	-	TRBJ2-5	TGTGCCAGCAGCTTAGCGGGAAGTAAGCAAGAGACCCAGTACTTC	CASSLAGSKQETQYF
-	TRBV11-2	TRBD2	TRBJ2-3	TGTGCCAGCAGCCCTAGTGGCGGGAGGTACACAGATACGCAGTATTTT	CASSPSGGRYTDTQYF
few	TRBV6-5	-	TRBJ2-7	TGTGCCAGCGAGCGGGCGAACGGCTACGAGCAGTACTTC	CASERANGYEQYF
-	TRBV7-2	TRBD2	TRBJ2-1	TGTGCCAGCAGCTTAGCAGGAGCGGGGACCTACAATGAGCAGTTCTTC	CASSLAGAGTYNEQFF
-	TRBV20-1	-	TRBJ1-5	TGCAGTGCTAGTGGTGACCCGGGGCGATCTTATCAGCCCCAGCATTTT	CSASGDPGRSYQPQHF
-	TRBV20-1	TRBD1	TRBJ2-5	TGCAGTAACTCAAACAGGGGGGAAGAGACCCAGTACTTC	CSNSNRGEETQYF
few	TRBV4-2	-	TRBJ2-1	TGTGCCAGCAGCCAAGATGGTAGCGGTGAGCAGTTCTTC	CASSQDGSGEQFF
-	TRBV14	TRBD2	TRBJ2-1	TGTGCCAGCAGTCGAAGGTCGGGGCTAGCGGGTCGCTCCTACAATGAGCAGTTCTTC	CASSRRSGLAGRSYNEQFF
few	TRBV5-4	TRBD1	TRBJ1-1	TGTGCCAGCAGCCCGCCGGACAGGGGCACTGAAGCTTTCTTT	CASSPPDRGTEAFF